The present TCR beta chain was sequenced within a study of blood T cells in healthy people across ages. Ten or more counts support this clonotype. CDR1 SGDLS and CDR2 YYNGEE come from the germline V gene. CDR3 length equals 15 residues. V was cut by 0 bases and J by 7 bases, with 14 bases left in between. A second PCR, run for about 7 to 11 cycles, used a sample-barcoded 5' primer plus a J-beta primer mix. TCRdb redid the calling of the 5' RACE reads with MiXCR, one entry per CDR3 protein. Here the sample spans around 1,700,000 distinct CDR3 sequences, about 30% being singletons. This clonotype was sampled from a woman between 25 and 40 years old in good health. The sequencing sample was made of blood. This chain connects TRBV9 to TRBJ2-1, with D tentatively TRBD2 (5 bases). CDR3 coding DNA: TGTGCCAGCAGCGTAGAGGTAGCGTCAAGGAATGAGCAGTTCTTC. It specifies CASSVEVASRNEQFF.